This T cell receptor beta chain was obtained from a study of blood T cell repertoires in COVID-19. Sequenced by immunoSEQ multiplex PCR; TCRdb stores in-frame clones only, minus some. Among approximately 390,000 clones listed, about 89% were seen once. The CDR3 spans 15 residues. Germline V gives CDR1 SGHVS, CDR2 FNYEAQ. Trimming removed 5 bases at V and 7 bases at J, with 15 bases between. The TCR was taken from a woman aged 55-69 years with COVID-19, enrolled during active disease. The chain joins TRBV7-6 to TRBJ1-6; D is possibly TRBD1 (6 bases). Sequenced material: peripheral blood. CDR3 DNA sequence: TGTGCCAGCAGCCCGGCAGGGGTAAGGAATTCACCCCTCCACTTT. Its translation: CASSPAGVRNSPLHF.